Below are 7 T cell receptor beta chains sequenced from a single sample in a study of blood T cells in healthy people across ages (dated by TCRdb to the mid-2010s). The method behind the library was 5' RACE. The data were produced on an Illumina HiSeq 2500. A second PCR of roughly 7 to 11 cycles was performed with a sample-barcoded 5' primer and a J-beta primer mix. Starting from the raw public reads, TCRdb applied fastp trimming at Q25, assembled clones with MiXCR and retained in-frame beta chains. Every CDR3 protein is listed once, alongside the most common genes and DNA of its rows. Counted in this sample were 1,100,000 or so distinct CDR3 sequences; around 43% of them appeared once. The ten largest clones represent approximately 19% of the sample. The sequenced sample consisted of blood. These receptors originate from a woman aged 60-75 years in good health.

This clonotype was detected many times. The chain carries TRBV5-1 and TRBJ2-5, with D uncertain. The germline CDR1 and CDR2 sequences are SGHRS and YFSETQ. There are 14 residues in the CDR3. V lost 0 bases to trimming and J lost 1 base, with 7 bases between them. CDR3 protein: CASSLGYRQETQYF. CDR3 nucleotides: TGCGCCAGCAGCTTGGGCTACCGCCAAGAGACCCAGTACTTC.

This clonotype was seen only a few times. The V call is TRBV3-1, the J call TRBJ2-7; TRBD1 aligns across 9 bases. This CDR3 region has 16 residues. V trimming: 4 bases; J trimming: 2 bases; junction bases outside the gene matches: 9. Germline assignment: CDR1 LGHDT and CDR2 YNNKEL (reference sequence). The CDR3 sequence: CASSPHSWDRAYEQYF. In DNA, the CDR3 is TGTGCCAGCAGCCCCCACTCCTGGGACAGGGCCTACGAGCAGTACTTC.

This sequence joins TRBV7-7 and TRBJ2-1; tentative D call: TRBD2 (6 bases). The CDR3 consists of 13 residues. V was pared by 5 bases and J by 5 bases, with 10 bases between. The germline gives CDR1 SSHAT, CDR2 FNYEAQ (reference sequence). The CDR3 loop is CASSRGDHNEQFF. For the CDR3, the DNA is TGTGCCAGCAGCCGCGGGGACCACAATGAGCAGTTCTTC.

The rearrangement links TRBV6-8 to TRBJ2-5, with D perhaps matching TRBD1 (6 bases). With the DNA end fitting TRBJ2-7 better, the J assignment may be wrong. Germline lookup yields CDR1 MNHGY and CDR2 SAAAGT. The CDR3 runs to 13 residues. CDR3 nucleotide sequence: TGTGCCAGCAGTACAGGGTTGATCAACGAGCAGTACTTC. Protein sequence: CASSTGLINEQYF.

The CDR3 DNA reads as TGCAGTGCCATCCCTGGGGAGGGAGGCAACCACGAGCAGTACTTC. This codes for CSAIPGEGGNHEQYF. The J gene is TRBJ2-5, the V gene TRBV20-1; 7 bases are a match to TRBD2. The J call may be incorrect, as the DNA end agrees better with TRBJ2-7. Per the germline V gene, CDR1 is DFQATT and CDR2 is SNEGSKA (reference sequence). The CDR3 is 15 amino acids.

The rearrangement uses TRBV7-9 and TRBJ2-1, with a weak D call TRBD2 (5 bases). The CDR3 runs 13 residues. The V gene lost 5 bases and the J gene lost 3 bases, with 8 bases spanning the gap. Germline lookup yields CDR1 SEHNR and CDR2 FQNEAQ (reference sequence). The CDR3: CASSPDYYNEQFF. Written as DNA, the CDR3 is TGTGCCAGCAGCCCCGACTACTACAATGAGCAGTTCTTC.

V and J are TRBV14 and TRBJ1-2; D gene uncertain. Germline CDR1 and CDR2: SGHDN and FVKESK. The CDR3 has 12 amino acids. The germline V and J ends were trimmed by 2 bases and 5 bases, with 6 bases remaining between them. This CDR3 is CASSQQPYGYTF. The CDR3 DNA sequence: TGTGCCAGCAGCCAACAGCCATATGGCTACACCTTC.